These 11 T cell receptor beta chains were all obtained from the same sample, sequenced in a study of technical replicates of blood from a handful of donors. Sequencing used immunoSEQ multiplex PCR; TCRdb keeps in-frame clones, though not all of them. The sample yields 84,000 or so clones, about 94% seen once. The sample was T cells isolated from PBMCs. The origin of the receptors is a human donor in good health.

This chain links TRBV9 with TRBJ2-3, with D perhaps TRBD1 (6 bases). Trimming removed 3 bases from V and 8 bases from J, with 19 bases in between. Germline V gene sequence: CDR1 SGDLS, CDR2 YYNGEE. The CDR3 has 15 amino acids. The CDR3 region has the DNA TGTGCCAGCAGCGAGGGGAAACAGGGTACGGGTACGCAGTATTTT. As protein: CASSEGKQGTGTQYF.

The chain combines TRBV5-4 with TRBJ2-2, with 11 bases fitting TRBD2. This CDR3 has 15 amino acids. Per the germline V gene, CDR1 is SGHNT and CDR2 is YYREEE (reference sequence). J gave up 7 bases and V 4 bases, and 6 bases lay outside the gene matches. CDR3 in amino acids: CASSPLAGVNGELFF. As DNA, the CDR3 is TGTGCCAGCAGCCCACTAGCGGGAGTGAACGGGGAGCTGTTTTTT. The full variable domain, with the rest looked up from reference TRBV5-4 and TRBJ2-2, is ETGVTQSPTHLIKTRGQQVTLRCSSQSGHNTVSWYQQALGQGPQFIFQYYREEENGRGNFPPRFSGLQFPNYSSELNVNALELDDSALYLCASSPLAGVNGELFFGEGSRLTVL.

The chain has TRBV5-1 and TRBJ2-1, with D perhaps matching TRBD2 (5 bases). Trimming cost V 4 bases and J 0 bases, with 5 bases left between them. Per germline, CDR1 SGHRS and CDR2 YFSETQ. The length of the CDR3 is 13 residues. The CDR3 DNA sequence: TGCGCCAGCAGCCGGGACTCCTACAATGAGCAGTTCTTC. It yields the protein CASSRDSYNEQFF.

This chain uses TRBV18 with TRBJ2-3; TRBD1 matches 7 bases. CDR3 length: 15 residues. The junction had 3 bases not matched to a gene; V was cut back by 1 base and J by 2 bases. Germline V gene lookup returns CDR1 KGHSH and CDR2 LQKENI. The CDR3 DNA is TGTGCCAGCTCACCACGACAGGGCGTCACAGATACGCAGTATTTT. It yields the protein CASSPRQGVTDTQYF.

The V and J genes are TRBV6-5 and TRBJ1-1; D gene ambiguous. The ends were cut back, 5 bases at V and 4 bases at J, with 17 bases in the middle. The CDR3 has 15 amino acids. Germline CDR1 and CDR2: MNHEY and SVGAGI. DNA for the CDR3: TGTGCCAGCAGTGCCGGCCGAGTAGCTGTCACTGAAGCTTTCTTT. It encodes CASSAGRVAVTEAFF.

The chain links TRBV29-1 to TRBJ1-1; D not resolved. V lost 4 bases, J lost 1 base, and 10 bases lay in between. This CDR3 is built from 13 residues. The germline V gene has CDR1 SQVTM and CDR2 ANQGSEA. For the CDR3, the DNA is TGCAGCGTTGGTGGGCAGCCGAACACTGAAGCTTTCTTT. Protein product: CSVGGQPNTEAFF.

V and J are TRBV18 and TRBJ1-1; a possible D gene is TRBD1 (5 bases). From germline, CDR1 is KGHSH and CDR2 LQKENI. V lost 3 bases to trimming and J lost 4 bases, with 15 bases between them. The CDR3 is 15 residues long. As DNA, the CDR3 is TGTGCCAGCTCACCCAGGGAATCGGCGTCCACTGAAGCTTTCTTT. Amino acid sequence: CASSPRESASTEAFF.

This chain connects TRBV5-1 to TRBJ2-3; 7 bases are a match to TRBD1. The junction had 2 bases not matched to a gene; V was cut back by 0 bases and J by 1 base. Germline loops: CDR1 SGHRS, CDR2 YFSETQ. The CDR3 runs 15 residues. CDR3 in amino acids: CASSLGDSGTDTQYF. CDR3 nucleotide sequence: TGCGCCAGCAGCTTGGGGGACAGCGGCACAGATACGCAGTATTTT. Full variable domain (missing parts from reference TRBV5-1 and TRBJ2-3): KAGVTQTPRYLIKTRGQQVTLSCSPISGHRSVSWYQQTPGQGLQFLFEYFSETQRNKGNFPGRFSGRQFSNSRSEMNVSTLELGDSALYLCASSLGDSGTDTQYFGPGTRLTVL.

The rearrangement joins TRBV4-1 to TRBJ2-7, with 9 bases matching TRBD1. This CDR3 has 14 residues. Germline CDR1 and CDR2: MGHRA and YSYEKL. V gave up 7 bases and J gave up 7 bases; unmatched junction bases: 11. DNA of the CDR3: TGCGCCAGCAAGATTACAGGGGGCAGAGAGGAGCAGTACTTC. Its protein is CASKITGGREEQYF.

The chain couples TRBV29-1 to TRBJ2-1; TRBD2 agrees at 12 bases. In germline, CDR1 is SQVTM, CDR2 ANQGSEA. The CDR3 spans 15 residues. V shed 2 bases, J shed 3 bases, and the junction held 2 bases outside the gene matches. This CDR3 reads CSVETLAGGYNEQFF. The DNA of the CDR3 is TGCAGCGTTGAAACACTAGCGGGGGGCTACAATGAGCAGTTCTTC.

This clone was counted once. The chain combines TRBV19 with TRBJ2-1; 8 bases map to TRBD2. Germline assignment: CDR1 LNHDA and CDR2 SQIVND (reference sequence). This CDR3 region has 17 residues. The J segment lost 8 bases and the V segment lost 3 bases, leaving 15 bases of the junction unmatched. For the CDR3, the DNA is TGTGCCAGTAGTATGCCGCTAGCGGGTCCAGGGAGAGATGAGCAGTTCTTC. Amino acids: CASSMPLAGPGRDEQFF. Drawing the rest from reference TRBV19 and TRBJ2-1, the complete variable domain is DGGITQSPKYLFRKEGQNVTLSCEQNLNHDAMYWYRQDPGQGLRLIYYSQIVNDFQKGDIAEGYSVSREKKESFPLTVTSAQKNPTAFYLCASSMPLAGPGRDEQFFGPGTRLTVL.